Listed here is a single TCR beta chain. This clonotype was detected ten times or more. Its antigen remains unidentified. No much larger clone is present one base from it, and per-base qualities are unavailable. Stable Graves' hyperthyroidism was defined as the absence of progression to ophthalmopathy over 18 months of follow-up. Hyperthyroidism patients were newly diagnosed, with disease duration under 2 months, and aged 18 to 65 years. Exclusion was applied to patients with uncontrolled infections, other autoimmune diseases, pregnancy or lactation. Diagnoses relied on clinical symptoms, serum thyroxine and TRAb, thyroid ultrasound and orbital computed tomography. PBMCs were isolated from about 9 ml of fresh peripheral blood by Ficoll-Paque density gradient centrifugation. Total RNA was extracted using Trizol reagent, and RNA quality was assessed on an Agilent 2100 Bioanalyzer. The data were obtained in a study of T cells in Graves' hyperthyroidism and ophthalmopathy (dated 2019 in TCRdb). For the wider study: Peripheral blood was collected at initial diagnosis, before any treatment. The paper reports TCR Vbeta CDR3 sequencing of fewer than 150 peripheral blood samples: 43 ophthalmopathy, 70 to 85 hyperthyroidism and approximately 17 progressor patients. To identify distinguishing TCR V-J signatures, a discovery cohort of 90 to 100 patients was used, comprising approximately 40 with Graves' ophthalmopathy and around 57 with stable Graves' hyperthyroidism. Prospective prediction of ophthalmopathy was tested in an independent validation cohort consisting of roughly 20 hyperthyroidism patients and approximately 16 patients who later progressed to ophthalmopathy. The roughly 90 discovery patients were divided at random into training and test sets in a 7:3 ratio. In more than five Graves' hyperthyroidism patients, the study also compared T-cell repertoires from thyroid tissue with T-cell repertoires from blood. Once sampling was done, hyperthyroidism patients were given methimazole at a starting dose of 30 mg daily, whereas ophthalmopathy patients were given high-dose intravenous methylprednisolone. Overall study results and their limits: Most expanded thyroid clonotypes (frequency above 0.001) were also detected in blood, suggesting blood repertoires may reflect thyroid immune responses. Sample size was not statistically predetermined, and investigators were not blinded to group allocation. In validation, the model predicted progression to ophthalmopathy with around 71% sensitivity and around 72% specificity, a median of about 6 months before onset. A model built on a 13 V-J signature distinguished ophthalmopathy from stable hyperthyroidism, reaching 85% to 90% sensitivity and under 84% specificity in cross-validation and 80%/75% in testing.

Amplification of TCR beta CDR3 regions was carried out from RNA transcripts. The TCR CDR3 was subjected to a first round of RT-PCR using the HTBI primer set and the Qiagen OneStep RT-PCR kit. The libraries were constructed in a second round of multiplex PCR and then size-selected and purified. Libraries were sequenced paired-end with 100 bp reads on an Illumina HiSeq2000. Concerning the study's data processing: SOAPnuke was used to process the raw data, removing reads that contained adapters or uncalled bases, had a mean Phred below 15, or lacked an exact match to the constant primer or identifier. High-quality paired reads were merged with COPE v1.2.5, and unique nucleotide sequences were defined as clonotypes. MiTCR v1.1 was used to align clonotypes to the IMGT TRBV, TRBD and TRBJ reference segments. Analysis was restricted to V-J combinations with a frequency above 0.0001, which covered roughly 99% of repertoires. A TCS score was defined as the ratio between F50 (clonal expansion) and ExV (chaos), using BLOSUM62-based TCRdist between CDR3 peptides within each V-J. Welch's t-statistics and random forest reduced just over 500 V-J features to about 12, which were used in a naive Bayes classifier (R e1071). TCRdb redid the processing of the public reads, applying fastp at Q25 and MiXCR, and retained in-frame beta chains. Records with the same CDR3 protein are collapsed into one entry carrying the most frequent genes and DNA. TCRdb's processing, not the study's, gives the V and J calls here. The sample table shows about 500,000 distinct CDR3 sequences, and 13% to 15% are seen once. The ten largest clones capture less than 20% of the sample.

V drops 1 base and J drops 6 bases, leaving 13 bases in between. The CDR3 runs 14 residues from the cysteine to the phenylalanine. The CDR3 DNA has 42 bases and is translated from base 1. From a lookup of the germline V gene, CDR1 and CDR2 are SQVTM and ANQGSEA. The clonotype originates from a woman aged 18-29 years with Graves' hyperthyroidism. The sample was blood. The chain uses TRBV29-1 and TRBJ2-1; the D segment could be TRBD2, given 5 matching bases. Here the CDR3 is given as CSVEVGTSGNEQFF. The DNA sequence reads TGCAGCGTTGAAGTGGGAACGAGCGGCAATGAGCAGTTCTTC.